This entry features one TCR beta chain sequence. The data are from a study of cytomegalovirus exposure and HLA in healthy donors. With 60 Vbeta and 13 Jbeta primers, the PCR was carried out. Sequencing was performed with immunoSEQ multiplex PCR; in TCRdb, only in-frame clones are kept and a portion is missing. The sample records a few hundred thousand clones, 70% to 85% being singletons. Germline-derived CDR1 and CDR2 are SGDLS and YYNGEE. The CDR3 spans 18 residues. After removal of 3 bases from V and 4 bases from J, the junction contained 16 bases not matched to a gene. The sample was PBMCs. V gene TRBV9 combines with J gene TRBJ2-5; TRBD1 matches 9 bases. This receptor was taken from a woman aged 40 to 50 in good health and CMV-seronegative. The CDR3 is CASSASPPGQGKGETQYF. The CDR3 nucleotides read TGTGCCAGCAGCGCTTCACCCCCGGGACAGGGAAAGGGAGAGACCCAGTACTTC.